The 2 T cell receptor beta chains below all came from one sample that was sequenced in a study of spatial heterogeneity in lung cancer. This sample's time point: sample taken at primary tumor resection. TCRdb called the 5' RACE reads again in MiXCR, with one record for every CDR3 protein. This table has tens of thousands of distinct CDR3 sequences, under 7.5% appearing once. The sequences come from PBMCs, collected at surgery. The receptors derive from a female donor with early-stage non-small cell lung cancer.

This clonotype was observed at least ten times. This chain uses TRBV9 with TRBJ1-3; D not resolved. V lost 4 bases to trimming and J lost 3 bases, with 17 bases between them. Germline loops: CDR1 SGDLS, CDR2 YYNGEE. The length of the CDR3 is 16 residues. The CDR3 region has the DNA TGTGCCAGCAGCCTTTCGCCGGGTCTCGATGGAAACACCATATATTTT. Translation gives CASSLSPGLDGNTIYF.

The chain has TRBV7-6 and TRBJ1-2; the D is unclear. This CDR3 has 16 amino acids. Trimming pared 0 bases from V and 8 bases from J, leaving 19 bases between. Germline V gene sequence: CDR1 SGHVS, CDR2 FNYEAQ. CDR3 protein: CASSLADTDDSAGYTF. CDR3 DNA: TGTGCCAGCAGCTTAGCCGATACCGACGATTCGGCGGGCTACACCTTC.